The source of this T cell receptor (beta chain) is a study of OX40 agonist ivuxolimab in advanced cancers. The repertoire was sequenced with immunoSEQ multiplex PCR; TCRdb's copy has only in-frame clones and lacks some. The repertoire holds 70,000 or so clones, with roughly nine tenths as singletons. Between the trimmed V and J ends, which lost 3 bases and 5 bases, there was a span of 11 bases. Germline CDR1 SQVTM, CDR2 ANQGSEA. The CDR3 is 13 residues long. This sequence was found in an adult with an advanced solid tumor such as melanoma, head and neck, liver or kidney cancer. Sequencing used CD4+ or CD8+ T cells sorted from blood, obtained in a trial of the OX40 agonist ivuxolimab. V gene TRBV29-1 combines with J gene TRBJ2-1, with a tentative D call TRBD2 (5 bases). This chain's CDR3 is CSVDWGVDNEQFF. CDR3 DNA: TGCAGCGTTGATTGGGGAGTAGACAATGAGCAGTTCTTC.